This T cell receptor (beta chain) was recovered during a study of blood T cell repertoires in COVID-19. For the study at large: PBMCs, B-cell-depleted T cells, or T cells provided the cDNA or gDNA that made up the material.

The CDR3 is 12 amino acids. With 5 bases removed from V and 7 bases from J, the gap between germline ends came to 11 bases. Germline CDR1 reads MNHEY; CDR2 reads SVGAGI. Under the authors' procedure: Reference gene primer amplification yielded estimated nucleated cell counts. TCRdb's table, derived via immunoSEQ multiplex PCR, lists solely in-frame clones and lacks some. V and J calls and clone size are copied from that table; D and trimming were computed from the DNA. This sample yields around 270,000 clones, of which 70% to 90% are seen a single time; 0.87% belongs to the top ten. This clonotype was obtained from a human donor with COVID-19, enrolled during active disease. The donor label of this sample is uncertain. The V and J genes are TRBV6-5 and TRBJ1-1; the D is unclear. Sequenced sample: peripheral blood. The CDR3 is CASSRGFGEAFF. CDR3 coding DNA: TGTGCCAGCAGTAGAGGGTTCGGTGAAGCTTTCTTT.